The clone carrying this T cell receptor (beta chain) was observed a handful of times. The CDR3 is 12 residues long. The V gene lost 6 bases and the J gene lost 8 bases, with 12 bases spanning the gap. Germline assignment: CDR1 SGHVS and CDR2 FQNEAQ. This entry belongs to a study of T-cell reconstitution after alpha-beta-depleted transplantation in children. Unique molecular identifiers were built into the TCRbeta library. TCRdb called the PCR reads again in MiXCR, with one record for every CDR3 protein. Among about 350,000 distinct CDR3 sequences listed, about 14% were seen once. The receptor comes from a human donor who donated a stem cell graft to a child with Fanconi anemia. Sequences were derived from PBMCs, sampled from the stem cell graft. The chain is built from TRBV7-8 and TRBJ2-3; D ambiguous. The CDR3 loop reads CASSETITTQYF. The DNA for the CDR3 is TGTGCCAGCAGTGAGACGATCACTACGCAGTATTTT.